This TCR beta chain was documented in a study of blood T cells in healthy people across ages. Isolation per sample recovered at least 6 million PBMCs. A second roughly 6 to 12 cycle PCR used barcoded and J-beta primers. At least 2.5 million CDR3-containing paired-end reads were obtained per sample. TCRdb re-derived calls from the 5' RACE reads in MiXCR, one entry per CDR3 protein. The data show hundreds of thousands of distinct CDR3 sequences, about 43% seen once. The V segment lost 6 bases and the J segment 6 bases; nucleotides outside the gene matches: 6. CDR3 size: 14 residues. Looked up from germline, CDR1 is ENHRY and CDR2 is SYGVKD.

The chain is built from TRBV10-3 and TRBJ2-7, with TRBD2 matching 12 bases. The sequencing input was blood. The sequence came from an elderly man in good health. The CDR3: CAISPSGGASEQYF. CDR3 coding DNA: TGTGCCATCAGCCCTAGCGGGGGGGCCTCCGAGCAGTACTTC.